This TCR beta chain is drawn from a study of Graves' ophthalmopathy and Graves' hyperthyroidism. Whole-study findings and limits: Blood also held most thyroid clonotypes expanded above 0.001 frequency.

Amplified material comprised TCR beta CDR3 regions derived from RNA transcripts. An opening RT-PCR round employed HTBI primers and preceded a second-round multiplex PCR. TCRdb passed the multiplex PCR reads through MiXCR, listing each CDR3 protein once. The sample has about 480,000 distinct CDR3 sequences, around 14% seen once. This clonotype was recorded at least ten times. Antigen unknown. The germline V gene has CDR1 SGHTA and CDR2 FQGNSA. V was cut by 1 base and J by 1 base, with 7 bases left in between. The length of the CDR3 is 14 residues. Donors with ophthalmopathy: moderate-to-severe activity, CAS ≥3, NOSPECS ≥4, duration under 3 months.

The sample was blood. This receptor was identified in a woman under 40 with Graves' ophthalmopathy. The V and J genes are TRBV7-2 and TRBJ1-2, with D uncertain. In DNA form, the CDR3 reads TGTGCCAGCAGCTTAGATCGGAATAACTATGGCTACACCTTC. Translation: CASSLDRNNYGYTF.